Listed here is a single T cell receptor beta chain. Its antigen remains unknown. These data originate in a study of response to subunit inactivated influenza vaccine. Overall study results and limits: The authors suggested that every seasonal influenza vaccination recruits few new T cells.

TCRdb re-called the RT-PCR reads with MiXCR, one entry per CDR3 protein. Seen here are 550,000 to 800,000 distinct CDR3 sequences, roughly 14% observed once, and the top ten hold less than 7%. The CDR3 loop spans 15 amino acids. From germline, CDR1 is SGHRS and CDR2 YFSETQ. Losses at the gene ends were 3 bases for V and 5 bases for J; bases not matched to a gene: 8. The clonotype originates from a man in his fifties who received an inactivated influenza vaccine. This chain joins TRBV5-1 and TRBJ2-3; 8 bases are a match to TRBD1. Sequencing was performed on PBMCs from blood, taken 14 to 15 days before vaccination. CDR3 coding DNA: TGCGCCAGCAGCTCCCAGACAGGGGTAGGAGATACGCAGTATTTT. This codes for CASSSQTGVGDTQYF.